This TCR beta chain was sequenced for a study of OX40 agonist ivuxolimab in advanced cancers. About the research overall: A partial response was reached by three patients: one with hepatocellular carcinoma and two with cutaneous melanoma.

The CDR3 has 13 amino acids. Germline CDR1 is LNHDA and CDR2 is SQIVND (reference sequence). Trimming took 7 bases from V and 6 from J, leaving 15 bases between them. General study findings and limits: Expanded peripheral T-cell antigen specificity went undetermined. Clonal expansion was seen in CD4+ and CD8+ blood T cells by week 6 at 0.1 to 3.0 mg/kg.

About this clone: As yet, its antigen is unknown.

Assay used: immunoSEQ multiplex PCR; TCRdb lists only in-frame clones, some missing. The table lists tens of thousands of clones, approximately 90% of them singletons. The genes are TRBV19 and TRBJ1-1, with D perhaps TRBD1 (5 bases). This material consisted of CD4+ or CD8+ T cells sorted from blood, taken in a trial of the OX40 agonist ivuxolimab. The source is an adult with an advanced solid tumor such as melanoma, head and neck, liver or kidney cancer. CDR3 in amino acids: CASTHQGGAEAFF. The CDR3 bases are TGTGCCAGTACCCATCAGGGAGGCGCTGAAGCTTTCTTT.